The clone carrying this T cell receptor beta chain occurred many times. Its antigen remains unidentified. The source of the sample is a study of T cell repertoires in cytomegalovirus infection. Germline lookup yields CDR1 DFQATT and CDR2 SNEGSKA (reference sequence). This CDR3 comprises 13 residues. MiXCR, run by TCRdb on the reads, gives a single entry per CDR3 protein. In the table there are more than 110,000 distinct CDR3 sequences, around 32% of which are singletons. The clonotype originates from a human donor in good health (CMV status not recorded). Some clones in this sample may be carry-over from other donors' samples. V gene TRBV20-1 combines with J gene TRBJ2-7; D gene unclear. Sequenced here: CD8+ T cells from cultured PBMCs, sampled from culture after CMV antigen stimulation. The CDR3 is CSLVTDSSYEQYF. The DNA of the CDR3 is TGCAGCCTTGTGACGGATTCCAGCTACGAGCAGTACTTC.